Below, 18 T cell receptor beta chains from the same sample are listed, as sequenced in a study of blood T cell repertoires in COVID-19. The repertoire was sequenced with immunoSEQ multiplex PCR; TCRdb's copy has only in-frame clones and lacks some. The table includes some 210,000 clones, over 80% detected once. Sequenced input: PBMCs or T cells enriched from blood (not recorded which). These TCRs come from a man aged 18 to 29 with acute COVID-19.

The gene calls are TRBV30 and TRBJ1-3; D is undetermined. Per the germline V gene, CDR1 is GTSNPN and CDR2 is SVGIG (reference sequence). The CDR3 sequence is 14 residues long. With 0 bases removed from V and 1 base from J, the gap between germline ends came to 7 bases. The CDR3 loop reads CAWSVRGSGNTIYF. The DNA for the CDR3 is TGTGCCTGGAGTGTAAGAGGGTCTGGAAACACCATATATTTT. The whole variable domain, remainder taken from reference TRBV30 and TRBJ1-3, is SQTIHQWPATLVQPVGSPLSLECTVEGTSNPNLYWYRQAAGRGLQLLFYSVGIGQISSEVPQNLSASRPQDRQFILSSKKLLLSDSGFYLCAWSVRGSGNTIYFGEGSWLTVV.

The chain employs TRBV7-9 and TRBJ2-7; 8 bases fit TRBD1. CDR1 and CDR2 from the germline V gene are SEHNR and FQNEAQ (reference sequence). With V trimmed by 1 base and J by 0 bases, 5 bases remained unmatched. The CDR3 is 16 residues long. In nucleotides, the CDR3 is TGTGCCAGCAGCTTAGGGACAGGGACGATCTCCTACGAGCAGTACTTC. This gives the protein CASSLGTGTISYEQYF. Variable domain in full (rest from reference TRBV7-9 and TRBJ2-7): DTGVSQNPRHKITKRGQNVTFRCDPISEHNRLYWYRQTLGQGPEFLTYFQNEAQLEKSRLLSDRFSAERPKGSFSTLEIQRTEQGDSAMYLCASSLGTGTISYEQYFGPGTRLTVT.

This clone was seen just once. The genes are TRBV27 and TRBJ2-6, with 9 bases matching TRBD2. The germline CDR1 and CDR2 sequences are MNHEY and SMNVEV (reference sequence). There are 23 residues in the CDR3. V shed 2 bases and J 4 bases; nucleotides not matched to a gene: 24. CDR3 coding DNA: TGTGCCAGCAGTTTACCCCCCCGCCGAGGTGCGGGAGGGCCGGTGGGAGGGGCCAACGTCCTGACTTTC. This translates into CASSLPPRRGAGGPVGGANVLTF.

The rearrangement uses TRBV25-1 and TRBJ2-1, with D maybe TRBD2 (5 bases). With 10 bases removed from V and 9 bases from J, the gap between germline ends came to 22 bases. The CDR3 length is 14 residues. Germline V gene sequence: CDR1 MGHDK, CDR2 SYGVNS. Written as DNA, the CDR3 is TGTGCCAAGGCGCCGGAGGTGGCGAAGGGTGAGCAGTTCTTC. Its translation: CAKAPEVAKGEQFF.

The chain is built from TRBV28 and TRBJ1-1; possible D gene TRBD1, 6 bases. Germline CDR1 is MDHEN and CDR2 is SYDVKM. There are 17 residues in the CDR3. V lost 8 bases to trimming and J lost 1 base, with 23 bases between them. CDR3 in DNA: TGTGCCAGCCCCGCATGGCCCCCCACAGGGACGAACACTGAAGCTTTCTTT. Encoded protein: CASPAWPPTGTNTEAFF.

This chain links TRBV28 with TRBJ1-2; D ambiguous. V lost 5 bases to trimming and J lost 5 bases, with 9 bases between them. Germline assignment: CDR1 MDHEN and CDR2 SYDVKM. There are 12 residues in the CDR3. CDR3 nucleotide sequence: TGTGCCAGCAGTAGTGTACGGTATGGCTACACCTTC. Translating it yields CASSSVRYGYTF.

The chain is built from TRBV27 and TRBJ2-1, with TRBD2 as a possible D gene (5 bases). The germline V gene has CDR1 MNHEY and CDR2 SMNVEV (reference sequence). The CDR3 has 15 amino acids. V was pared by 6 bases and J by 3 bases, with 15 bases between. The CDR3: CASSADSNLYNEQFF. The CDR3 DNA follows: TGTGCCAGCAGCGCGGACTCGAACCTCTACAATGAGCAGTTCTTC.

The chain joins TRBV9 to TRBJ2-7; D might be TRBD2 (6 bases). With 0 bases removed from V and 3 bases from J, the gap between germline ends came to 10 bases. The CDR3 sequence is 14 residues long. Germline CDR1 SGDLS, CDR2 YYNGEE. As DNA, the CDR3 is TGTGCCAGCAGCGTAGGGGGAGGAAACTACGAGCAGTACTTC. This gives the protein CASSVGGGNYEQYF.

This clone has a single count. The CDR3 DNA follows: TGCAGCGTTGAAACCGGAGAAACTGAGAACACTGAAGCTTTCTTT. Encoded protein: CSVETGETENTEAFF. The V gene is TRBV29-1, the J gene TRBJ1-1; D ambiguous. Per the germline V gene, CDR1 is SQVTM and CDR2 is ANQGSEA. The V end lost 2 bases, the J end lost 1 base, and 14 bases lay between the germline ends. The CDR3 runs 15 residues.

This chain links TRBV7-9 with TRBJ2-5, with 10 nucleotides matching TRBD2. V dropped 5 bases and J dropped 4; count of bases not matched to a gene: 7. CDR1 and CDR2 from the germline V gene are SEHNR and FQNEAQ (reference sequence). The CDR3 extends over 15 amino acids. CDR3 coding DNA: TGTGCCAGCAGCGCGGGAATAGCGGGAGGAGAGACCCAGTACTTC. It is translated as CASSAGIAGGETQYF.

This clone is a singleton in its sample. CDR3 nucleotides: TGTGCCAGCAGCCGCGAGCAGGGGAAGAACACTGAAGCTTTCTTT. As protein: CASSREQGKNTEAFF. The chain uses TRBV2 and TRBJ1-1; perhaps TRBD1 as D (6 bases). Trimming cost V 6 bases and J 1 base, with 15 bases left between them. The CDR3 length is 15 residues. CDR1 and CDR2 (germline): SNHLY, FYNNEI. The whole variable domain, filled in from reference TRBV2 and TRBJ1-1, reads EPEVTQTPSHQVTQMGQEVILRCVPISNHLYFYWYRQILGQKVEFLVSFYNNEISEKSEIFDDQFSVERPDGSNFTLKIRSTKLEDSAMYFCASSREQGKNTEAFFGQGTRLTVV.

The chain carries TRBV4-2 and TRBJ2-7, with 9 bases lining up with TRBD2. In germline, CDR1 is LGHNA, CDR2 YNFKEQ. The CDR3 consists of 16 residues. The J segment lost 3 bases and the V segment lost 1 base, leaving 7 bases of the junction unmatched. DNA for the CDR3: TGTGCCAGCAGCCAAGCGGATGGAGCGGGAGGCTACGAGCAGTACTTC. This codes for CASSQADGAGGYEQYF.

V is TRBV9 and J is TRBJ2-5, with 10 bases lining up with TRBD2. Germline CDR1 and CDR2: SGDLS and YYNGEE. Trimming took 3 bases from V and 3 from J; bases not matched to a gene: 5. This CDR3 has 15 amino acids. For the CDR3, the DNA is TGTGCCAGCAGCGCCCGGACTAGCGGAAAAGAGACCCAGTACTTC. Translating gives CASSARTSGKETQYF. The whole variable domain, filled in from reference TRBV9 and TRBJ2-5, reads DSGVTQTPKHLITATGQRVTLRCSPRSGDLSVYWYQQSLDQGLQFLIQYYNGEERAKGNILERFSAQQFPDLHSELNLSSLELGDSALYFCASSARTSGKETQYFGPGTRLLVL.

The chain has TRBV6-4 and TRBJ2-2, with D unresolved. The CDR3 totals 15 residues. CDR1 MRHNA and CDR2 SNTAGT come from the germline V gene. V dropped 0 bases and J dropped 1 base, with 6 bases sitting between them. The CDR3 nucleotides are TGTGCCAGCAGTGACTCGGGCAGGAACACCGGGGAGCTGTTTTTT. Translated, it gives CASSDSGRNTGELFF.

CDR3 loop: CASSLKMGLASNEQFF. The CDR3 DNA sequence: TGTGCCAGCAGCTTAAAAATGGGACTAGCATCGAATGAGCAGTTCTTC. The chain uses TRBV7-9 and TRBJ2-1, with TRBD2 matching 9 bases. Germline lookup yields CDR1 SEHNR and CDR2 FQNEAQ (reference sequence). The CDR3 loop spans 16 amino acids. Unmatched junction bases numbered 9, after V lost 2 bases and J lost 7 bases.

The CDR3, as DNA: TGTGCCAGCAGCCTAACAGGGGTGGTAACTGAAGCTTTCTTT. This encodes CASSLTGVVTEAFF. The gene calls are TRBV3-1 (or the pseudogene TRBV3-2) and TRBJ1-1; 7 bases map to TRBD1. Germline CDR1 is LGHDT and CDR2 is YNNKEL (reference sequence). The CDR3 covers 14 residues. J lost 5 bases, V lost 4 bases, and 7 bases had no gene match.

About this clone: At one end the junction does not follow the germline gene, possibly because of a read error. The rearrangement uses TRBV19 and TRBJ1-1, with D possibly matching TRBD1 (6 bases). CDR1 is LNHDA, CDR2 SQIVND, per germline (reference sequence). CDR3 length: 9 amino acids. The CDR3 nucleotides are TGTGCCAGTCGTCCGGGACATGAATTT. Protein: CASRPGHEF.

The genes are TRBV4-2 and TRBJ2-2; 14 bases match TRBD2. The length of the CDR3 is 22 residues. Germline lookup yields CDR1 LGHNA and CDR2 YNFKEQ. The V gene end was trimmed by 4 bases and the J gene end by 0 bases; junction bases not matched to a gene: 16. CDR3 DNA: TGTGCCAGCAGCCCCTTATTCGGGACTAGCGGGAGAGGTAGCGCGAACACCGGGGAGCTGTTTTTT. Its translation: CASSPLFGTSGRGSANTGELFF.